This T cell receptor (beta chain) was retrieved from a study of shared clonotypes between healthy human individuals. Trimming at V came to 1 base and at J to 0 bases, leaving 6 bases not matched to a gene. CDR1 SGHVS and CDR2 FNYEAQ come from the germline V gene. CDR3 length: 16 residues. The assay was immunoSEQ multiplex PCR, and TCRdb's table has in-frame clones only and misses some. The sample has millions of clones, approximately 90% seen once. The receptor was derived from a man between 18 and 35 years old in good health. The source material was naive CD4+ T cells sorted from blood. The subset here: CD45RA+ positively selected. The V call is TRBV7-6, the J call TRBJ2-7; TRBD1 matches at 7 bases. This CDR3 reads CASSLGAGQASYEQYF. In nucleotides, the CDR3 is TGTGCCAGCAGCTTAGGGGCTGGACAGGCCTCCTACGAGCAGTACTTC.